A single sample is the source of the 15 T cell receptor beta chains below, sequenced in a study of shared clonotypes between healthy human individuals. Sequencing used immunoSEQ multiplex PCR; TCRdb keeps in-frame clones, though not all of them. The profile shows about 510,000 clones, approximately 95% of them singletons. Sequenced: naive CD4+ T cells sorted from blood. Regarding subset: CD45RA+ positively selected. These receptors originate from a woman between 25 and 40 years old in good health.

CDR3 DNA: TGCGCCAGCAGCCAAGATTGGCGGGAGCCTGGCTACGAGCAGTACTTC. Its translation: CASSQDWREPGYEQYF. The V gene is TRBV4-1, the J gene TRBJ2-5, with 7 bases fitting TRBD2. The tail of the sequence fits TRBJ2-7 better, so the J call may be wrong. There are 16 residues in the CDR3. Germline V CDR1 and CDR2: MGHRA, YSYEKL.

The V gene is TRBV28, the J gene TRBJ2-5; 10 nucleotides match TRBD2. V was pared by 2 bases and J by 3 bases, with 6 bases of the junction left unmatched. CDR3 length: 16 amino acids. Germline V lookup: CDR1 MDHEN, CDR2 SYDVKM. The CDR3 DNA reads TGTGCCAGCAGTTTACCCGGGCTAGCGGGAGAAGAGACCCAGTACTTC. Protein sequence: CASSLPGLAGEETQYF.

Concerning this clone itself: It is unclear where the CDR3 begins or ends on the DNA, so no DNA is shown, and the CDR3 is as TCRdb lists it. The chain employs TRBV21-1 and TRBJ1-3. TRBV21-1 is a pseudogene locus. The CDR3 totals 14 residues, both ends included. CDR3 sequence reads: CASGLFGSGNTIYF.

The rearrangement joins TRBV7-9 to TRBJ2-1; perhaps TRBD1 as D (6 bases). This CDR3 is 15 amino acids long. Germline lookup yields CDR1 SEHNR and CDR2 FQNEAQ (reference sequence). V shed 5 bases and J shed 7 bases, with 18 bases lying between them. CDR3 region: CASSPKDRFVNEQFF. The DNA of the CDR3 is TGTGCCAGCAGCCCAAAAGACAGGTTTGTTAATGAGCAGTTCTTC.

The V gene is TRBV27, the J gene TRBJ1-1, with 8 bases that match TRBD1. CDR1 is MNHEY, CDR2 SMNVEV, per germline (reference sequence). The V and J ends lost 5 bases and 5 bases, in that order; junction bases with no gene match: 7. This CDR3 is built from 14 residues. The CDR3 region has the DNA TGTGCCAGCAGTACCGGACAGGGTCGAACTGAAGCTTTCTTT. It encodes CASSTGQGRTEAFF.

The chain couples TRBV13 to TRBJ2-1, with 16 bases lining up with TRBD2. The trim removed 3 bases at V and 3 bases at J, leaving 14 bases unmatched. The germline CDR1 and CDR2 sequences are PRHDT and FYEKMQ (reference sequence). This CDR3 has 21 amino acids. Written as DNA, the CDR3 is TGTGCCAGCAGCTTTACATCGTCCGGGACTAGCGGGAGGGCATACTACAATGAGCAGTTCTTC. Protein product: CASSFTSSGTSGRAYYNEQFF.

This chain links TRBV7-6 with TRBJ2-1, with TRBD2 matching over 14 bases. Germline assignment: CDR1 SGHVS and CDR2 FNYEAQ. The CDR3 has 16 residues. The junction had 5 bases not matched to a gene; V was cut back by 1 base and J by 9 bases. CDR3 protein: CASSLGLTSGRGEQFF. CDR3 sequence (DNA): TGTGCCAGCAGCTTAGGGTTGACTAGCGGGAGGGGTGAGCAGTTCTTC.

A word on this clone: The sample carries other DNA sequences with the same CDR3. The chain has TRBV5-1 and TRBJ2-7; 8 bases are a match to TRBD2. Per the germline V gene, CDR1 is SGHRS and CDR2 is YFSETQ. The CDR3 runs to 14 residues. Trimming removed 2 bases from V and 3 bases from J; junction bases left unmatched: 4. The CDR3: CASSFGTSSYEQYF. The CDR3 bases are TGCGCCAGCAGCTTCGGGACTAGTAGCTACGAGCAGTACTTC.

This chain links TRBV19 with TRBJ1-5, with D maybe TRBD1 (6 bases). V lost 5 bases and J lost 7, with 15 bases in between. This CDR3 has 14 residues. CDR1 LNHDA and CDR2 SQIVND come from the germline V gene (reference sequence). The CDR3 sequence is CASSFAGAGQPQHF. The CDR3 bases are TGTGCCAGTAGTTTCGCGGGGGCTGGACAGCCCCAGCATTTT.

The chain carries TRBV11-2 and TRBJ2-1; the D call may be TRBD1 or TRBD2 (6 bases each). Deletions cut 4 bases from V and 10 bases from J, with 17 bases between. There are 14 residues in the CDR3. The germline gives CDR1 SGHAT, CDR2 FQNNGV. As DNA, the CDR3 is TGTGCCAGCAGCTATAGCCGGGGGCCCACCGAGCAGTTCTTC. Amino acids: CASSYSRGPTEQFF.

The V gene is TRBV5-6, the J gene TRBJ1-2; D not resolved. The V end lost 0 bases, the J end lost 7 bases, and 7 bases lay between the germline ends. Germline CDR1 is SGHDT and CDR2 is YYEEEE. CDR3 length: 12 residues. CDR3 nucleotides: TGTGCCAGCAGCTTGGCAGTCTCTGGCTACACCTTC. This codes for CASSLAVSGYTF.

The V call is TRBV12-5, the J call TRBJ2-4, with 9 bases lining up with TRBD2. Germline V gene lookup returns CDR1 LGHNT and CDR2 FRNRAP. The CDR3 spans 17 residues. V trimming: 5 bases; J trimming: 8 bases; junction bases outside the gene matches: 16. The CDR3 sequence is CASGPSQCSGRSDIQYF. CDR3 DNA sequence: TGTGCTAGTGGTCCGAGTCAATGTAGCGGGAGATCTGACATTCAGTACTTC. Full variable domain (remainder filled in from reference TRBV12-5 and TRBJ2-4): DARVTQTPRHKVTEMGQEVTMRCQPILGHNTVFWYRQTMMQGLELLAYFRNRAPLDDSGMPKDRFSAEMPDATLATLKIQPSEPRDSAVYFCASGPSQCSGRSDIQYFGAGTRLSVL.

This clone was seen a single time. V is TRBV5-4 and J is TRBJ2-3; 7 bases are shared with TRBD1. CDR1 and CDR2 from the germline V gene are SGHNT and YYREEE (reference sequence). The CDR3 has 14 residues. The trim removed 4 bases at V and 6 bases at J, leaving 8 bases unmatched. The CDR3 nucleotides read TGTGCCAGCAGCATCCAATCCAGGGGGGATACGCAGTATTTT. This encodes CASSIQSRGDTQYF.

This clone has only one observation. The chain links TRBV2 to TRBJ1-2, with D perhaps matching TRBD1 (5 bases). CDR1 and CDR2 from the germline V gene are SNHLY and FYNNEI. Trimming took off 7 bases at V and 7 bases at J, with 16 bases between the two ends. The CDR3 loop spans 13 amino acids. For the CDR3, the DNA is TGTGCCAGCACCCTCGGCGGGGCGGGTGGCTACACCTTC. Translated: CASTLGGAGGYTF.

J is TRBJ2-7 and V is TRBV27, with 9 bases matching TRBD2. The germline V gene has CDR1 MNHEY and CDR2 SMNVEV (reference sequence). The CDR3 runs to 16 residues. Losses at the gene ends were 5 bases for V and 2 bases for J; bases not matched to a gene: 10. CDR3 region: CASSPLGLAGTYEQYF. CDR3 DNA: TGTGCCAGCAGTCCCCTAGGGCTAGCGGGAACCTACGAGCAGTACTTC.